The subject of this entry is one T cell receptor (beta chain). The antigen is undetermined. The data belong to a study of beta chain features in type 1 diabetes. Whole-study findings and limits: For Type 1 diabetes patients, all four CD4+ subsets carried TCRB CDR3s that were moderately but significantly shorter.

The CDR3 totals 15 residues. Trimming removed 4 bases from V and 6 bases from J, with 18 bases in between. The germline V gene has CDR1 MNHEY and CDR2 SVGAGI. CD45RO/CCR7/CD25/CD127/CD95/CD27 staining was used to isolate CD4+ naive, central memory, regulatory and stem cell-like memory cells by sorting. Isolated RNA was reverse transcribed in full, so expressed TCRB transcripts were sequenced. Mean read depth for naive, central memory and regulatory T cell samples was 3.5 million or so reads. Profiled with immunoSEQ multiplex PCR; TCRdb holds only in-frame clones, not every one. Among about 640,000 clones, around 12% were seen once, and the ten largest hold about 0.11%.

The chain combines TRBV6-5 with TRBJ1-2; a weak D match, TRBD1 (5 bases). The sequence derives from a man in his thirties or forties with type 1 diabetes. Sequencing used naive CD4+ T cells from blood. The CDR3 DNA sequence: TGTGCCAGCAGTTTTTCTGTGGCAGGGAAGGATGGCTACACCTTC. Translating gives CASSFSVAGKDGYTF.